Presented here are 25 T cell receptor beta chains from one specimen sequenced in a study of breast tumors, draining lymph nodes, adjacent tissues. MiXCR was run by TCRdb on the multiplex PCR reads, yielding one entry per CDR3 protein. The sample lists around 17,000 distinct CDR3 sequences, nearly 45% seen once, with 13% in the top ten. Sequences were obtained from tumor-adjacent breast tissue. These receptors came from a female donor with breast cancer. Some clones in this sample may be carry-over from other donors' samples.

The chain couples TRBV6-2 or TRBV6-3 to TRBJ1-5; D might be TRBD1 (5 bases). Germline CDR1 is MNHEY and CDR2 is SVGEGT. The CDR3 sequence is 13 residues long. CDR3 sequence reads: CVPRGYSVQPQHF. CDR3 sequence (DNA): TGTGTCCCACGGGGGTATTCAGTCCAGCCCCAGCATTTT.

This clonotype is labeled as medium-sized. The CDR3 DNA sequence: TGCAGTGCTAGATTGGGGCGAGACTATGGCTACACCTTC. Protein product: CSARLGRDYGYTF. The rearrangement links TRBV20-1 to TRBJ1-2, with TRBD1 as a possible D gene (5 bases). Trimming stripped 2 bases from V and 3 bases from J, with 10 bases between. This CDR3 contains 13 residues. The germline gives CDR1 DFQATT, CDR2 SNEGSKA (reference sequence).

The V call is TRBV19, the J call TRBJ2-1, with 12 bases that match TRBD2. There are 17 residues in the CDR3. Germline values: CDR1 LNHDA, CDR2 SQIVND (reference sequence). J gave up 0 bases and V 7 bases, and 7 bases lay outside the gene matches. The CDR3 sequence: CASTWTSGTSSYNEQFF. CDR3 nucleotide sequence: TGTGCCAGTACCTGGACTAGCGGGACCTCCTCCTACAATGAGCAGTTCTTC.

Comment on this clonotype: The junction shows a germline mismatch at one end, possibly a read error. V is TRBV2 and J is TRBJ1-1, with unresolved D. CDR1 and CDR2 (germline): SNHLY, FYNNEI. The CDR3 is 14 amino acids. CDR3 DNA: TGTGCCAGCTCTAGTAAGACCTACGGCACTGAAGCTTCCTTT. Translation gives CASSSKTYGTEASF.

J is TRBJ1-5 and V is TRBV6-6; 10 nucleotides align to TRBD1. The CDR3 contains 15 residues. Germline CDR1 is MNHNY and CDR2 is SVGAGI (reference sequence). J was trimmed by 6 bases and V by 6 bases; bases with no gene match: 8. CDR3 sequence: CASRSGQGGPQPQHF. CDR3 coding DNA: TGTGCCAGCAGGAGCGGACAGGGGGGTCCTCAGCCCCAGCATTTT.

The table lists this clonotype with many counts. The genes are TRBV2 and TRBJ2-2; D not resolved. The V and J ends lost 3 bases and 4 bases respectively, with 6 bases between them. This CDR3 has 13 residues. In germline, CDR1 is SNHLY, CDR2 FYNNEI. The CDR3: CASSEVRTGELFF. DNA of the CDR3: TGTGCCAGCAGTGAGGTACGCACCGGGGAGCTGTTTTTT.

This clonotype was found a few times. V is TRBV5-6 and J is TRBJ1-3; 8 positions agree with TRBD1. The CDR3 consists of 16 residues. CDR1 and CDR2 (germline): SGHDT, YYEEEE. Germline trimming cut 1 base from V and 2 bases from J; bases unmatched to any gene: 5. The CDR3 DNA reads TGTGCCAGCAGCTTGTTACAGGGGGTCACTGGAAACACCATATATTTT. It is translated as CASSLLQGVTGNTIYF.

A single count supports this clonotype. V is TRBV19 and J is TRBJ2-7, with TRBD1 matching 8 bases. The germline V gene encodes CDR1 LNHDA and CDR2 SQIVND (reference sequence). V trimming: 4 bases; J trimming: 2 bases; junction bases outside the gene matches: 7. This CDR3 spans 15 amino acids. This chain's CDR3 is CASSTETGVAYEQYF. Written as DNA, the CDR3 is TGTGCCAGTAGTACTGAGACAGGGGTTGCCTACGAGCAGTACTTC.

This clonotype came up a few times. The rearrangement joins TRBV12-3 or TRBV12-4 to TRBJ2-1, with D perhaps matching TRBD1 or TRBD2 (5 bases each). CDR3 length: 16 amino acids. V was shortened by 6 bases and J by 3 bases, with 18 bases between the two germline ends. The CDR3 spells CASSVTGTYYYNEQFF. The CDR3 DNA sequence: TGTGCCAGCAGCGTCACGGGGACCTACTACTACAATGAGCAGTTCTTC.

Many counts were recorded for this clonotype. The chain carries TRBV6-5 and TRBJ1-2; 7 bases fit TRBD1. The length of the CDR3 is 16 residues. Germline V gene lookup returns CDR1 MNHEY and CDR2 SVGAGI. Germline trimming cut 6 bases from V and 4 bases from J; bases unmatched to any gene: 14. The CDR3 bases are TGTGCCAGCAGCTCTGGCTGGGACAGCACTCTCTATGGCTACACCTTC. This encodes CASSSGWDSTLYGYTF.

The gene calls are TRBV6-1 and TRBJ1-5; 12 bases fit TRBD1. The V segment lost 6 bases and the J segment 5 bases; nucleotides outside the gene matches: 2. This CDR3 contains 14 residues. CDR1 and CDR2 (germline): MNHNS, SASEGT. This CDR3 reads CASSGTGGDQPQHF. The CDR3, as DNA: TGTGCCAGCAGCGGGACAGGGGGCGATCAGCCCCAGCATTTT.

Worth noting for this clonotype: The CDR3 end shows no conserved phenylalanine or tryptophan, and so a read error is likely. V is TRBV10-3 and J is TRBJ2-7, with 7 bases that match TRBD1. The V segment lost 5 bases and the J segment 2 bases; nucleotides outside the gene matches: 9. The CDR3 consists of 15 residues. Germline values: CDR1 ENHRY, CDR2 SYGVKD. The CDR3 nucleotides are TGTGCCATCAGTTCGCAGGGGGTCCGTGCCTACGAGCAGTACCTC. Amino acids: CAISSQGVRAYEQYL.

The rearrangement uses TRBV11-2 and TRBJ2-1, with D hard to call. With 7 bases removed from V and 9 bases from J, the gap between germline ends came to 19 bases. The germline gives CDR1 SGHAT, CDR2 FQNNGV. The CDR3 covers 14 residues. The CDR3 loop is CASKNSDTSSEQFF. The CDR3 DNA sequence: TGTGCCAGCAAAAACAGCGACACCTCCAGTGAGCAGTTCTTC.

In its sample, this clonotype ranks as medium-sized. The chain combines TRBV7-9 with TRBJ2-2; D remains ambiguous. The V and J ends lost 5 bases and 3 bases respectively, with 7 bases between them. Germline values: CDR1 SEHNR, CDR2 FQNEAQ (reference sequence). The CDR3 is 13 amino acids. The CDR3 DNA follows: TGTGCCAGCAGCGATGGACACACCGGGGAGCTGTTTTTT. It codes for CASSDGHTGELFF.

In the case of this clonotype: This may come from a read error, since a much larger clone is one base off. The J gene is TRBJ1-1, the V gene TRBV19, with 9 bases identical to TRBD1. CDR1 and CDR2 from the germline V gene are LNHDA and SQIVND (reference sequence). The CDR3 totals 11 residues. The V and J ends lost 10 bases and 8 bases, in that order; junction bases with no gene match: 5. The CDR3 DNA follows: TGTGCCAATCTCGACAGGGGGGAAGCTTTCTTT. Translated, it gives CANLDRGEAFF.

This clonotype is classed as medium-sized (0.01 to 0.1%). This chain joins TRBV5-8 and TRBJ2-3, with 10 bases lining up with TRBD1. This CDR3 region has 15 residues. The ends lost 4 bases at V and 4 bases at J; junction bases unmatched: 6. CDR1 is SGHTS, CDR2 YDEGEE, per germline. The CDR3: CASSPGTGVPDTQYF. CDR3 in DNA: TGTGCCAGCAGCCCGGGGACAGGGGTGCCAGATACGCAGTATTTT.

The chain recombines TRBV12-3 or TRBV12-4 with TRBJ2-3, with 9 bases identical to TRBD2. The CDR3 is 11 residues long. CDR3 in amino acids: CALRAGGSQYF. CDR3 DNA: TGTGCACTCCGAGCGGGGGGTTCGCAGTATTTT.

This clonotype has ten or more counts. A much bigger clone sits one base away, suggesting this may be a read error. The rearrangement links TRBV12-3 or TRBV12-4 to TRBJ2-1, with D tentatively TRBD1 (6 bases). This CDR3 comprises 14 residues. Trimming cost V 7 bases and J 2 bases, with 12 bases left between them. The CDR3 spells CASKITGPYNEQFF. CDR3 coding DNA: TGTGCCAGCAAGATCACAGGGCCCTACAATGAGCAGTTCTTC.

V and J are TRBV19 and TRBJ2-7; no clear D gene. The CDR3 loop spans 13 amino acids. The V gene lost 3 bases and the J gene lost 3 bases, with 9 bases spanning the gap. Germline V CDR1 and CDR2: LNHDA, SQIVND (reference sequence). The chain's CDR3 is CASSITDGYEQYF. As DNA, the CDR3 is TGTGCCAGTAGTATTACCGACGGCTACGAGCAGTACTTC.

CDR3 DNA: TGCAGCGTTAACCAGGGAAGCGGCAATCAGCCCCAGCATTTT. It codes for CSVNQGSGNQPQHF. V is TRBV29-1 and J is TRBJ1-5, with D possibly TRBD1 on 5 matching bases. The germline V gene encodes CDR1 SQVTM and CDR2 ANQGSEA. The CDR3 totals 14 residues. V shed 5 bases and J shed 2 bases, with 13 bases lying between them. The full variable domain, with the rest looked up from reference TRBV29-1 and TRBJ1-5, is SAVISQKPSRDICQRGTSLTIQCQVDSQVTMMFWYRQQPGQSLTLIATANQGSEATYESGFVIDKFPISRPNLTFSTLTVSNMSPEDSSIYLCSVNQGSGNQPQHFGDGTRLSIL.

This clonotype was seen ten or more times. The chain combines TRBV6-1 with TRBJ2-4, with a tentative D call TRBD2 (5 bases). In germline, CDR1 is MNHNS, CDR2 SASEGT. V was trimmed by 6 bases and J by 9 bases, leaving 21 bases between them. The CDR3 spans 15 residues. The CDR3 spells CASSPREIGWGIQYF. CDR3 bases: TGTGCCAGCAGCCCGAGGGAGATAGGGTGGGGCATTCAGTACTTC.

This clonotype has only one observation. Compared with germline, one end of the junction differs, possibly owing to a read error. The chain employs TRBV3-1 and TRBJ1-2, with D perhaps matching TRBD1 (5 bases). The CDR3 consists of 15 residues. Germline V gene data show CDR1 as LGHDT and CDR2 as YNNKEL (reference sequence). The CDR3 reads CAGSRAGGLDYGYTF. The DNA of the CDR3 is TGCGCCGGCAGTCGAGCGGGGGGTTTGGACTATGGCTACACCTTC.

CDR3 sequence (DNA): TGTGCCAGCAGCGTTACCAGGGTGGGTTCACCCCTCCACTTT. It encodes CASSVTRVGSPLHF. The chain carries TRBV5-5 and TRBJ1-6, with D possibly being TRBD1 (5 bases). The CDR3 totals 14 residues. Trimming stripped 4 bases from V and 9 bases from J, with 14 bases between. Germline CDR1 and CDR2: SGHKS and YYEKEE (reference sequence).

This clonotype was counted at least ten times. A much larger clone lies a single base off, so this may be a read error. The V gene is TRBV9, the J gene TRBJ1-2; weak D call: TRBD1 (5 bases). Germline lookup yields CDR1 SGDLS and CDR2 YYNGEE. This CDR3 comprises 15 residues. Written as DNA, the CDR3 is TGTGCCAGCAGCGGAACCGTTTGGGGGGATTATGGCTCCACCTTC. Translated: CASSGTVWGDYGSTF.

This clonotype is classed as medium-sized (0.01 to 0.1%). V is TRBV20-1 and J is TRBJ2-3, with D maybe TRBD2 (6 bases). From germline, CDR1 is DFQATT and CDR2 SNEGSKA (reference sequence). The CDR3 is made up of 12 amino acids. The ends were cut back, 1 base at V and 7 bases at J, with 9 bases in the middle. The CDR3 DNA reads TGCAGTGCTAGAGTGGGGGGTAATACGCAGTATTTT. Amino acids: CSARVGGNTQYF.